Presented here are 28 T cell receptor beta chains from one specimen sequenced in a study of cytomegalovirus exposure and HLA in healthy donors. Researchers ran the PCR with 60 Vbeta and 13 Jbeta primers. Produced via immunoSEQ multiplex PCR; TCRdb's table is partial and in-frame only. The sample has 110,000 to 150,000 clones; approximately 70% are singletons. The sequencing input was PBMCs. The receptors here all came from a woman aged 55 to 70 in good health and CMV-seropositive.

This clone occurred once. This sequence joins TRBV7-2 and TRBJ1-1; TRBD1 matches at 8 bases. J was trimmed by 6 bases and V by 5 bases; bases with no gene match: 8. The CDR3 extends over 14 amino acids. Per germline, CDR1 SGHTA and CDR2 FQGNSA. The CDR3 here is CASSINRGRAEAFF. The DNA of the CDR3 is TGTGCCAGCAGCATAAACAGGGGGAGAGCTGAAGCTTTCTTT.

This chain connects TRBV18 to TRBJ1-1; 11 bases are a match to TRBD1. Trimming at V came to 2 bases and at J to 3 bases, leaving 2 bases not matched to a gene. Germline lookup yields CDR1 KGHSH and CDR2 LQKENI. The CDR3 is 15 residues long. The CDR3 region is CASSPGTGGDTEAFF. In nucleotides, the CDR3 is TGTGCCAGCTCACCAGGGACAGGGGGGGACACTGAAGCTTTCTTT.

The chain carries TRBV5-1 and TRBJ2-5; TRBD1 agrees at 7 bases. This CDR3 is 13 amino acids long. Germline trimming cut 7 bases from V and 5 bases from J; bases unmatched to any gene: 8. The germline CDR1 and CDR2 sequences are SGHRS and YFSETQ. The CDR3 sequence is CASAYRGGETQYF. In nucleotides, the CDR3 is TGCGCCAGCGCATACAGGGGCGGGGAGACCCAGTACTTC.

The gene calls are TRBV29-1 and TRBJ2-7, with TRBD2 identical over 9 bases. The CDR3 loop spans 12 amino acids. Trimming removed 4 bases from V and 2 bases from J; junction bases left unmatched: 0. In germline, CDR1 is SQVTM, CDR2 ANQGSEA. CDR3 nucleotide sequence: TGCAGCGTTGCTAGCGGGACCTACGAGCAGTACTTC. It encodes CSVASGTYEQYF.

The rearrangement uses TRBV5-6 and TRBJ1-1, with D perhaps TRBD1 (6 bases). CDR1 is SGHDT and CDR2 is YYEEEE in the germline V gene. Trimming took off 7 bases at V and 3 bases at J, with 13 bases between the two ends. The CDR3 is made up of 13 amino acids. The CDR3 region is CASYYDRYTEAFF. CDR3 nucleotides: TGTGCCAGCTACTACGACAGGTACACTGAAGCTTTCTTT. The complete variable domain, with remaining parts taken from reference TRBV5-6 and TRBJ1-1, reads DAGVTQSPTHLIKTRGQQVTLRCSPKSGHDTVSWYQQALGQGPQFIFQYYEEEERQRGNFPDRFSGHQFPNYSSELNVNALLLGDSALYLCASYYDRYTEAFFGQGTRLTVV.

The chain has TRBV11-2 and TRBJ1-5; D uncertain. The length of the CDR3 is 15 residues. V dropped 0 bases and J dropped 3 bases, with 9 bases sitting between them. Germline-derived CDR1 and CDR2 are SGHAT and FQNNGV. The CDR3, as DNA: TGTGCCAGCAGCTTAGATGGGGAGCACAATCAGCCCCAGCATTTT. Translation gives CASSLDGEHNQPQHF.

This clone has a handful of counts. The rearrangement joins TRBV5-1 to TRBJ1-4, with TRBD1 as a possible D gene (5 bases). The ends were cut back, 6 bases at V and 12 bases at J, with 21 bases in the middle. CDR1 SGHRS and CDR2 YFSETQ come from the germline V gene. The CDR3 has 14 residues. The CDR3 DNA is TGCGCCAGCAACACGGGAGATGGGGCGATAGAACTGTTTTTT. Its protein is CASNTGDGAIELFF.

This CDR3 reads CSVGDRVTDTQYF. CDR3 coding DNA: TGCAGCGTTGGGGACAGGGTGACAGATACGCAGTATTTT. The V gene is TRBV29-1, the J gene TRBJ2-3; 9 nucleotides line up with TRBD1. This CDR3 has 13 residues. V gave up 4 bases and J gave up 3 bases; unmatched junction bases: 2. The germline V gene has CDR1 SQVTM and CDR2 ANQGSEA.

V and J are TRBV30 and TRBJ1-3, with a weak D call TRBD1 (5 bases). CDR3 length: 16 amino acids. CDR1 and CDR2 (germline): GTSNPN, SVGIG (reference sequence). V was cut by 1 base and J by 0 bases, with 13 bases left in between. The CDR3 here is CAWSGLRDFSGNTIYF. In nucleotides, the CDR3 is TGTGCCTGGAGTGGTCTCCGGGACTTCTCTGGAAACACCATATATTTT.

The J gene is TRBJ2-3, the V gene TRBV11-2; D is possibly TRBD2 (5 bases). The CDR3 extends over 15 amino acids. Germline V gene lookup returns CDR1 SGHAT and CDR2 FQNNGV. V was cut by 9 bases and J by 6 bases, with 22 bases left in between. The CDR3 region is CASTGNVFRGDTQYF. DNA for the CDR3: TGTGCCAGTACGGGTAATGTTTTCCGAGGGGATACGCAGTATTTT.

This clone showed up just a few times. CDR3 coding DNA: TGCGCCAGCAGCTTGGGACAGGAGTACGAGCAGTACTTC. Amino acid sequence: CASSLGQEYEQYF. The chain uses TRBV5-1 and TRBJ2-7; maybe TRBD1 (6 bases). Germline lookup yields CDR1 SGHRS and CDR2 YFSETQ. This CDR3 is 13 amino acids long. The V end was cut by 0 bases, the J end by 4 bases, with 8 bases between.

J is TRBJ2-1 and V is TRBV7-6; 7 bases agree with TRBD2. This CDR3 comprises 15 residues. From germline, CDR1 is SGHVS and CDR2 FNYEAQ. The V and J ends lost 1 base and 9 bases, in that order; junction bases with no gene match: 9. The CDR3 loop is CASSLGGTMMGEQFF. CDR3 nucleotides: TGTGCCAGCAGCTTAGGGGGGACTATGATGGGTGAGCAGTTCTTC. Complete variable domain (other parts from reference TRBV7-6 and TRBJ2-1): GAGVSQSPRYKVTKRGQDVALRCDPISGHVSLYWYRQALGQGPEFLTYFNYEAQQDKSGLPNDRFSAERPEGSISTLTIQRTEQRDSAMYRCASSLGGTMMGEQFFGPGTRLTVL.

In this sample, this clone turned up once. The chain employs TRBV5-1 and TRBJ2-6; TRBD2 matches 10 bases. V was pared by 2 bases and J by 4 bases, with 6 bases of the junction left unmatched. The V gene's germline CDR1 is SGHRS and CDR2 YFSETQ. The CDR3 length is 17 residues. The CDR3 region is CASSLGSGRPGANVLTF. For the CDR3, the DNA is TGCGCCAGCAGCTTAGGTAGCGGGAGGCCCGGGGCCAACGTCCTGACTTTC. The full variable domain, its missing parts supplied by reference TRBV5-1 and TRBJ2-6, is KAGVTQTPRYLIKTRGQQVTLSCSPISGHRSVSWYQQTPGQGLQFLFEYFSETQRNKGNFPGRFSGRQFSNSRSEMNVSTLELGDSALYLCASSLGSGRPGANVLTFGAGSRLTVL.

The J gene is TRBJ2-1, the V gene TRBV27, with a possible D match to TRBD2 (5 bases). This CDR3 is built from 15 residues. V was trimmed by 8 bases and J by 3 bases, leaving 17 bases between them. Germline V gene lookup returns CDR1 MNHEY and CDR2 SMNVEV (reference sequence). CDR3 nucleotide sequence: TGTGCCAGCCGGGGAGCTGCCGCAGGCTACAATGAGCAGTTCTTC. It yields the protein CASRGAAAGYNEQFF.

This chain joins TRBV4-1 and TRBJ2-7, with 10 positions matching TRBD1. The CDR3 extends over 15 amino acids. Germline assignment: CDR1 MGHRA and CDR2 YSYEKL. Trimming cost V 3 bases and J 5 bases; bases outside gene matches: 7. DNA of the CDR3: TGCGCCAGCAGCCAGGGGACAGGGGATTTCAACGAGCAGTACTTC. Protein product: CASSQGTGDFNEQYF.

In this sample, this clone turned up once. The V gene is TRBV18, the J gene TRBJ2-2, with unresolved D. The CDR3 runs to 13 residues. Deletions cut 3 bases from V and 7 bases from J, with 9 bases between. The germline V gene has CDR1 KGHSH and CDR2 LQKENI. CDR3 bases: TGTGCCAGCTCACCCCGAGAGAGCGGGGAGCTGTTTTTT. It translates to CASSPRESGELFF.

The chain joins TRBV6-1 to TRBJ1-1; 9 bases are a match to TRBD1. Unmatched junction bases numbered 2, after V lost 6 bases and J lost 0 bases. The CDR3 covers 14 residues. Per germline, CDR1 MNHNS and CDR2 SASEGT. The CDR3 DNA sequence: TGTGCCAGCAGCTGGGACAGGGTGAACACTGAAGCTTTCTTT. Translated: CASSWDRVNTEAFF.

The rearrangement joins TRBV7-8 to TRBJ1-2; D call uncertain. The germline gives CDR1 SGHVS, CDR2 FQNEAQ. This CDR3 region has 13 residues. V dropped 4 bases and J dropped 4 bases, with 10 bases sitting between them. The CDR3 nucleotides read TGTGCCAGCAGCTCCGGGGTGGGCTATGGCTACACCTTC. The encoded protein is CASSSGVGYGYTF. Complete variable domain (other parts from reference TRBV7-8 and TRBJ1-2): GAGVSQSPRYKVAKRGQDVALRCDPISGHVSLFWYQQALGQGPEFLTYFQNEAQLDKSGLPSDRFFAERPEGSVSTLKIQRTQQEDSAVYLCASSSGVGYGYTFGSGTRLTVV.

The CDR3 region is CASSPPSSYNEQFF. CDR3 sequence (DNA): TGTGCCAGCTCACCACCGAGCTCCTACAATGAGCAGTTCTTC. This chain joins TRBV18 and TRBJ2-1; D is unresolved. The CDR3 covers 14 residues. Trimming took 0 bases from V and 0 from J, leaving 3 bases between them. CDR1 is KGHSH and CDR2 is LQKENI in the germline V gene.

The rearrangement joins TRBV25-1 to TRBJ1-4, with TRBD1 matching over 9 bases. CDR1 and CDR2 (germline): MGHDK, SYGVNS. CDR3 length: 13 residues. V dropped 4 bases and J dropped 10; count of bases not matched to a gene: 4. The CDR3 reads CASSVDRGTKLFF. In nucleotides, the CDR3 is TGTGCCAGCAGTGTTGACAGGGGGACAAAACTGTTTTTT.

On this clone itself: Mismatch with germline at one junction end may stem from a read error. The genes are TRBV7-8 and TRBJ2-5; TRBD2 aligns across 14 bases. The length of the CDR3 is 19 residues. Germline values: CDR1 SGHVS, CDR2 FQNEAQ. The CDR3 loop reads CASSSPLRLAGGPQGTQYF. The CDR3 DNA reads as TGTGCCAGCAGCTCTCCCCTCAGACTAGCGGGAGGGCCGCAAGGGACCCAGTACTTC.

The chain joins TRBV11-1 to TRBJ1-4; the match to TRBD1 covers 9 bases. Germline values: CDR1 SGHAT, CDR2 FQDESV (reference sequence). V was pared by 5 bases and J by 7 bases, with 5 bases of the junction left unmatched. The CDR3 is 14 amino acids. CDR3 nucleotides: TGTGCCAGCAGCCCGGGACAGGGTTTTGAAAAACTGTTTTTT. Translated, it gives CASSPGQGFEKLFF.

The rearrangement joins TRBV2 to TRBJ2-1, with 10 bases fitting TRBD2. CDR1 is SNHLY, CDR2 FYNNEI, per germline. This CDR3 has 15 amino acids. V gave up 7 bases and J gave up 4 bases; unmatched junction bases: 7. CDR3 residues: CASTQLAGRYNEQFF. The CDR3, as DNA: TGTGCCAGCACCCAACTAGCGGGGCGTTACAATGAGCAGTTCTTC.

This sequence joins TRBV28 and TRBJ2-3; D is unresolved. Trimming took 2 bases from V and 4 from J, leaving 7 bases between them. The CDR3 totals 13 residues. In germline, CDR1 is MDHEN, CDR2 SYDVKM. The CDR3 spells CASSLGGPDTQYF. The CDR3 DNA reads TGTGCCAGCAGTTTAGGTGGCCCAGATACGCAGTATTTT.

The table lists this clone with a few counts. At one boundary the junction diverges from the germline segment, which might be a read error. V is TRBV5-4 and J is TRBJ2-1, with unresolved D. The CDR3 loop spans 16 amino acids. CDR1 is SGHNT, CDR2 YYREEE, per germline (reference sequence). The CDR3 DNA sequence: TGTGCCAGCAGCTTGGCCGGGTGGAACTCCGACAATGAGCAGTTCTTC. Its protein is CASSLAGWNSDNEQFF. Drawing the rest from reference TRBV5-4 and TRBJ2-1, the complete variable domain is ETGVTQSPTHLIKTRGQQVTLRCSSQSGHNTVSWYQQALGQGPQFIFQYYREEENGRGNFPPRFSGLQFPNYSSELNVNALELDDSALYLCASSLAGWNSDNEQFFGPGTRLTVL.

This clone was seen once. The J gene is TRBJ2-1, the V gene TRBV30; tentatively, D is TRBD2 (6 bases). Trimming removed 0 bases at V and 15 bases at J, with 18 bases between. Germline assignment: CDR1 GTSNPN and CDR2 SVGIG (reference sequence). The CDR3 is 13 amino acids. Here the CDR3 reads CAWSVTRLESLFF. In DNA form, the CDR3 reads TGTGCCTGGAGTGTAACACGACTAGAAAGTCTGTTCTTC.

The rearrangement links TRBV6-4 to TRBJ1-1, with 7 bases lining up with TRBD1. Germline CDR1 MRHNA, CDR2 SNTAGT. The length of the CDR3 is 15 residues. Unmatched junction bases numbered 9, after V lost 5 bases and J lost 3 bases. The CDR3 loop reads CASSCTGDVDTEAFF. The CDR3, as DNA: TGTGCCAGCAGTTGTACAGGGGACGTGGACACTGAAGCTTTCTTT.

V usage is TRBV27 and J usage is TRBJ2-1; 8 nucleotides line up with TRBD2. The CDR3 totals 14 residues. Germline lookup yields CDR1 MNHEY and CDR2 SMNVEV (reference sequence). With V trimmed by 6 bases and J by 0 bases, 1 base remained unmatched. The CDR3 DNA reads TGTGCCAGCAGGGGACTAGACTCCTACAATGAGCAGTTCTTC. Its translation is CASRGLDSYNEQFF.